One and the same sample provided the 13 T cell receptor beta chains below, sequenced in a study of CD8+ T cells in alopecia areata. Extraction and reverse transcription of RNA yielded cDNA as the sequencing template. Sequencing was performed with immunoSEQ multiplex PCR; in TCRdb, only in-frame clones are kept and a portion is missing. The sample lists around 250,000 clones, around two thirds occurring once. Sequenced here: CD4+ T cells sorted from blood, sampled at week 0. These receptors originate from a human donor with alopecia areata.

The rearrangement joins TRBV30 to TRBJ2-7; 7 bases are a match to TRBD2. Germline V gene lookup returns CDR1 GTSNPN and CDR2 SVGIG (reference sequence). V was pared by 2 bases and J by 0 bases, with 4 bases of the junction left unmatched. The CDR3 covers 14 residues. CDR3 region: CAWSKGGSSYEQYF. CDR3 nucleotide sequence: TGTGCCTGGAGTAAGGGAGGGAGCTCCTACGAGCAGTACTTC.

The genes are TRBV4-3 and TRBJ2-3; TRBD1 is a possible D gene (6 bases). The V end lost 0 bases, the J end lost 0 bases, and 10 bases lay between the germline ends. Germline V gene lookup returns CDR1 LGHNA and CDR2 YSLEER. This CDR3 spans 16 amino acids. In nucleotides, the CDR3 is TGCGCCAGCAGCCAAGATCCGCAGGGGAGCACAGATACGCAGTATTTT. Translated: CASSQDPQGSTDTQYF.

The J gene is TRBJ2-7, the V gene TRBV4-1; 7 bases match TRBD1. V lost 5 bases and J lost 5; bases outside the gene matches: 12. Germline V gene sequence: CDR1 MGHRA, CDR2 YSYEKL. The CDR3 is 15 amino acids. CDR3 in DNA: TGCGCCAGCAGCGTCAGCGGTGCAGGGGGAGACGAGCAGTACTTC. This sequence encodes CASSVSGAGGDEQYF.

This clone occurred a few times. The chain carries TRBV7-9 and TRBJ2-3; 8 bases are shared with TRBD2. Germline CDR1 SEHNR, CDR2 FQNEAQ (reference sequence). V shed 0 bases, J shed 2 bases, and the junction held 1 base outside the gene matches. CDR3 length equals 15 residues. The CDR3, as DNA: TGTGCCAGCAGCTTAGCAGCGGGGGACACAGATACGCAGTATTTT. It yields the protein CASSLAAGDTDTQYF.

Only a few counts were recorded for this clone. CDR3 DNA: TGCGCCAGCAGCCGGGCGCCAGGGGGCTCCCATTGGTACTTC. It translates to CASSRAPGGSHWYF. This sequence joins TRBV5-1 and TRBJ2-5, with 8 bases aligning to TRBD1. In germline, CDR1 is SGHRS, CDR2 YFSETQ. This CDR3 is built from 14 residues. V shed 4 bases, J shed 13 bases, and the junction held 15 bases outside the gene matches.

This CDR3 is CSVSGGANYEQYF. The CDR3 DNA reads as TGCAGCGTTTCCGGGGGGGCCAACTACGAGCAGTACTTC. The V and J genes are TRBV29-1 and TRBJ2-7; 8 nucleotides match TRBD2. Germline assignment: CDR1 SQVTM and CDR2 ANQGSEA. V trimming: 5 bases; J trimming: 3 bases; junction bases outside the gene matches: 6. The CDR3 totals 13 residues.

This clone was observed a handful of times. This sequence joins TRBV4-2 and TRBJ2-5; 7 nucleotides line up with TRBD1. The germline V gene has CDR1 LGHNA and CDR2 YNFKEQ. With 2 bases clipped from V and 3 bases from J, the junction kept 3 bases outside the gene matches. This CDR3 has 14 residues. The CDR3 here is CASSQPGTEETQYF. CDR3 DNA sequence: TGTGCCAGCAGCCAACCCGGGACAGAAGAGACCCAGTACTTC.

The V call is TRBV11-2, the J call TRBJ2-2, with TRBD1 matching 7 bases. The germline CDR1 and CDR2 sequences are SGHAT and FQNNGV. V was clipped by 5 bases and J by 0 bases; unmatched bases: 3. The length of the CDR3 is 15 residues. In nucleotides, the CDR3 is TGTGCCAGCAGCCTAGGGACAGCGAACACCGGGGAGCTGTTTTTT. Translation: CASSLGTANTGELFF.

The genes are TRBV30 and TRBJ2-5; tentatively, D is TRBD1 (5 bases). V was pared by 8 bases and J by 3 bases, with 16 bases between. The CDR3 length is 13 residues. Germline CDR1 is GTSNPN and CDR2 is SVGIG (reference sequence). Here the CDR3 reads CAAELRGKETQYF. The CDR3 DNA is TGTGCCGCAGAACTAAGGGGCAAAGAGACCCAGTACTTC.

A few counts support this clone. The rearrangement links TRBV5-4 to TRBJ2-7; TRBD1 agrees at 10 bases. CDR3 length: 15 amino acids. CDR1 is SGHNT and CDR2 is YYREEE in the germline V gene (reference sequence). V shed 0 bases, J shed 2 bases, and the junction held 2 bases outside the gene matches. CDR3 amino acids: CASSLGQGAPYEQYF. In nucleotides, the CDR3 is TGTGCCAGCAGCTTGGGACAGGGGGCACCCTACGAGCAGTACTTC.

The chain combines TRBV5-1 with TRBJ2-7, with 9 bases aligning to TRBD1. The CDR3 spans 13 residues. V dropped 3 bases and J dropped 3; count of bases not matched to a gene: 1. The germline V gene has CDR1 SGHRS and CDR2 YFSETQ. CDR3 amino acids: CASSWGQGYEQYF. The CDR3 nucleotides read TGCGCCAGCAGCTGGGGACAGGGCTACGAGCAGTACTTC.

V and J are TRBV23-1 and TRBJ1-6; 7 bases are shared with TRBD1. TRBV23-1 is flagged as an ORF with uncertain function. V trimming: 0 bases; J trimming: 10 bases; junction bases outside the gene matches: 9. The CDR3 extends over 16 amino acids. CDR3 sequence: CASSQSGAGGGSPLHF. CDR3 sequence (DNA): TGCGCCAGCAGTCAATCCGGGGCAGGGGGTGGCTCACCCCTCCACTTT.

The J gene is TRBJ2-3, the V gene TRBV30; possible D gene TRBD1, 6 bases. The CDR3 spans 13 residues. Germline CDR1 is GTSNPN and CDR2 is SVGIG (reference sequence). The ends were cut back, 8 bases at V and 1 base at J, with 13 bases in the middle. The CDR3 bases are TGTGCCCGAAACAGGGAACGCACAGATACGCAGTATTTT. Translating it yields CARNRERTDTQYF.